This T cell receptor (beta chain) was observed in a study of blood T cell repertoires in COVID-19. In the original analysis: Estimated nucleated cell counts came from reference gene primer amplification. Profiled with immunoSEQ multiplex PCR; TCRdb holds only in-frame clones, not every one. For V, J and clone size, that table is used; D and trimming come from the DNA. The profile covers roughly 460,000 clones, with around nine tenths appearing a single time and approximately 0.92% taken by the ten largest. The germline V gene encodes CDR1 MNHEY and CDR2 SVGAGI. V shed 6 bases, J shed 8 bases, and the junction held 3 bases outside the gene matches. The CDR3 is 12 amino acids. Followed over time, Seattle patients had been enrolled while infection was active.

This TCR was recovered from a man aged 18 to 29 with COVID-19, enrolled during active disease. Sequenced sample: peripheral blood. This chain connects TRBV6-5 to TRBJ2-1, with 8 nucleotides matching TRBD2. CDR3 nucleotides: TGTGCCAGCAGCGGACTAGCAGATGAGCAGTTCTTC. Its translation: CASSGLADEQFF.